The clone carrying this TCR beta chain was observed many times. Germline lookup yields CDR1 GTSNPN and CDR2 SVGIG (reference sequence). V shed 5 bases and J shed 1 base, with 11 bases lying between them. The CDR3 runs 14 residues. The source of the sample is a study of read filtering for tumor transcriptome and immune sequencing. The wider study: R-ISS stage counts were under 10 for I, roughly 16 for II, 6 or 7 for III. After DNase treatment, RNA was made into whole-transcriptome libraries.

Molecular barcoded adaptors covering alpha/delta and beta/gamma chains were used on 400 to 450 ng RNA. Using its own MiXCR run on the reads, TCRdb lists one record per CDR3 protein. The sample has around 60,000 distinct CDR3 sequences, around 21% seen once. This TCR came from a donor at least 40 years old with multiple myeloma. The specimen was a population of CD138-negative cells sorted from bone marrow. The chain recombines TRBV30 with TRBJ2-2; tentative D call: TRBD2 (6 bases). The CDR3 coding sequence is TGTGCCTGGGGAGGGGCGCAGAACACCGGGGAGCTGTTTTTT. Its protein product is CAWGGAQNTGELFF.